The 14 T cell receptor beta chains below come from one sample, sequenced in a study of T-cell memory formation after mild COVID-19. From the 5' RACE reads, TCRdb called clonotypes with MiXCR, one entry per CDR3 protein. The sample includes 350,000 to 500,000 distinct CDR3 sequences, 15% to 20% of them seen just once. Sequenced input: PBMCs or a T cell subset sorted from them (not recorded which). Receptors originate from a man aged 18-30 years who had mild COVID-19 (a few samples of this study predate the infection). Cell type and time point are not known.

This sequence joins TRBV12-3 or TRBV12-4 and TRBJ2-5, with D perhaps assigned TRBD1 or TRBD2 (6 bases each). The CDR3 spans 13 residues. Trimming shortened V by 6 bases and J by 5 bases, and 13 bases separated the two germline ends. CDR3 nucleotides: TGTGCCAGCAGCTGGGGGGCGGAGGAGACCCAGTACTTC. Its translation is CASSWGAEETQYF.

This clonotype was counted a few times. CDR3 in DNA: TGTGCCAGCAGTCAGGTTTCTGAGACACCCCTCCACTTT. Translation: CASSQVSETPLHF. The genes are TRBV7-2 and TRBJ1-6; D gene ambiguous. The CDR3 spans 13 residues. The V and J ends lost 6 bases and 11 bases respectively, with 14 bases between them. Germline CDR1 SGHTA, CDR2 FQGNSA. Variable domain in full (rest from reference TRBV7-2 and TRBJ1-6): GAGVSQSPSNKVTEKGKDVELRCDPISGHTALYWYRQSLGQGLEFLIYFQGNSAPDKSGLPSDRFSAERTGGSVSTLTIQRTQQEDSAVYLCASSQVSETPLHFGNGTRLTVT.

J is TRBJ2-3 and V is TRBV5-1; maybe TRBD1 (5 bases). Germline CDR1 is SGHRS and CDR2 is YFSETQ. The length of the CDR3 is 14 residues. V lost 5 bases and J 5 bases, leaving 15 bases between the germline ends. Here the CDR3 reads CASRLTVALDTQYF. The CDR3 region has the DNA TGCGCCAGCAGGTTGACAGTGGCCCTAGATACGCAGTATTTT. Using reference TRBV5-1 and TRBJ2-3 for the parts outside the CDR3, the full variable domain is KAGVTQTPRYLIKTRGQQVTLSCSPISGHRSVSWYQQTPGQGLQFLFEYFSETQRNKGNFPGRFSGRQFSNSRSEMNVSTLELGDSALYLCASRLTVALDTQYFGPGTRLTVL.

This clonotype has a handful of counts. This chain joins TRBV7-2 and TRBJ2-7; D possibly matches TRBD1 or TRBD2 (5 bases each). CDR1 is SGHTA, CDR2 FQGNSA, per germline. V gave up 3 bases and J gave up 3 bases, with 12 bases separating them. The CDR3 consists of 14 residues. The CDR3 DNA reads as TGTGCCAGCAGCTTCACAGGAGAGGGCTACGAGCAGTACTTC. This gives the protein CASSFTGEGYEQYF.

This clonotype showed up just a few times. This chain uses TRBV6-6 with TRBJ1-2; D unclear. Germline V gene sequence: CDR1 MNHNY, CDR2 SVGAGI (reference sequence). V lost 6 bases and J lost 8, with 16 bases in between. This CDR3 spans 13 amino acids. DNA for the CDR3: TGTGCCAGCAGCCCTCCCGACCCTAGGGGCTACACCTTC. It is translated as CASSPPDPRGYTF.

The chain recombines TRBV7-8 with TRBJ2-2, with D perhaps assigned TRBD1 or TRBD2 (5 bases each). The CDR3 runs 15 residues. Per the germline V gene, CDR1 is SGHVS and CDR2 is FQNEAQ. Trimming left V 7 bases short and J 3 bases short, with 15 bases between. The CDR3 bases are TGTGCCAGCATCCTTCGGGACGGCGACACCGGGGAGCTGTTTTTT. Its protein is CASILRDGDTGELFF.

The gene calls are TRBV7-3 and TRBJ1-2; D ambiguous. The V end lost 5 bases, the J end lost 8 bases, and 15 bases lay between the germline ends. CDR3 length equals 13 residues. Germline lookup yields CDR1 SGHTA and CDR2 FQGTGA. CDR3: CASSPRPGLGYTF. The CDR3 DNA sequence: TGTGCCAGCAGCCCTAGACCAGGTTTGGGCTACACCTTC.

This chain uses TRBV7-9 with TRBJ2-3, with TRBD2 matching over 7 bases. Germline V gives CDR1 SEHNR, CDR2 FQNEAQ (reference sequence). J gave up 2 bases and V 2 bases, and 10 bases lay outside the gene matches. The CDR3 loop spans 17 amino acids. CDR3 nucleotide sequence: TGTGCCAGCAGCTTATCTGGCGGGAGACACCACACAGATACGCAGTATTTT. Translated: CASSLSGGRHHTDTQYF.

In its sample, this clonotype was seen a few times. The CDR3 reads CAIRTTTGQQAYEQYV. The CDR3 DNA follows: TGTGCCATCCGAACTACAACGGGACAGCAGGCCTACGAGCAGTACGTC. The chain carries TRBV28 and TRBJ2-7; 7 bases match TRBD1. CDR3 length equals 16 residues. Germline CDR1 reads MDHEN; CDR2 reads SYDVKM. V was pared by 10 bases and J by 2 bases, with 17 bases of the junction left unmatched.

This clonotype appeared many times. The chain employs TRBV6-6 and TRBJ2-4; D is possibly TRBD1 or TRBD2 (5 bases each). V lost 10 bases, J lost 15 bases, and 19 bases lay in between. Germline V gives CDR1 MNHNY, CDR2 SVGAGI (reference sequence). The CDR3 loop spans 11 amino acids. This CDR3 is CATGRGDGWYF. CDR3 in DNA: TGTGCCACGGGGAGAGGGGACGGTTGGTACTTC.

The V gene is TRBV4-3, the J gene TRBJ2-3, with D perhaps TRBD1 (5 bases). Per germline, CDR1 LGHNA and CDR2 YSLEER. This CDR3 is built from 15 residues. V lost 3 bases, J lost 1 base, and 11 bases lay in between. The CDR3 coding sequence is TGCGCCAGCAGCCAGGGGCGGTCAGGCACAGATACGCAGTATTTT. Translating gives CASSQGRSGTDTQYF.

This clonotype showed up just a few times. This chain joins TRBV3-1 and TRBJ2-2; TRBD2 aligns across 7 bases. V trimming: 0 bases; J trimming: 4 bases; junction bases outside the gene matches: 5. Germline CDR1 reads LGHDT; CDR2 reads YNNKEL (reference sequence). The CDR3 loop spans 16 amino acids. The CDR3 protein is CASSQDSAGVTGELFF. The CDR3 DNA reads TGTGCCAGCAGCCAAGATTCGGCGGGGGTCACCGGGGAGCTGTTTTTT.

The J gene is TRBJ2-7, the V gene TRBV6-2 or TRBV6-3; perhaps D is TRBD1 or TRBD2 (5 bases each). Trimming removed 1 base at V and 2 bases at J, with 9 bases between. CDR1 and CDR2 (germline): MNHEY, SVGEGT. The CDR3 length is 14 residues. The CDR3 bases are TGTGCCAGCAGTTACTTCGTGGGACCCTACGAGCAGTACTTC. Translation: CASSYFVGPYEQYF.

This clonotype occurred a few times. The V and J genes are TRBV29-1 and TRBJ1-1, with 8 positions matching TRBD1. V trimming: 4 bases; J trimming: 4 bases; junction bases outside the gene matches: 8. Germline CDR1 SQVTM, CDR2 ANQGSEA. This CDR3 has 14 amino acids. The CDR3 spells CSVARSQGATEAFF. The CDR3 nucleotides read TGCAGCGTTGCCCGATCGCAGGGGGCCACTGAAGCTTTCTTT. The whole variable domain, filled in from reference TRBV29-1 and TRBJ1-1, reads SAVISQKPSRDICQRGTSLTIQCQVDSQVTMMFWYRQQPGQSLTLIATANQGSEATYESGFVIDKFPISRPNLTFSTLTVSNMSPEDSSIYLCSVARSQGATEAFFGQGTRLTVV.